What follows are 8 T cell receptor beta chains derived from one specimen sequenced in a study of T cells expressing NK-cell markers. Reprocessing the 5' RACE reads, TCRdb reports a single entry for every CDR3 protein and omits DNA. The table lists approximately 380,000 distinct CDR3 sequences. The specimen sequenced was blood T cells: a sorted CD56 or NKG2C T cell subset, CD4+ or CD8+ T cells, or bulk PBMC T cells (not recorded which). Every receptor here comes from a man aged 18 to 69 in good health.

V gene TRBV27 combines with J gene TRBJ2-1; the TCRdb call, TRBD2, lacks DNA for checking. The CDR3 has 15 residues. Germline CDR1 MNHEY, CDR2 SMNVEV (reference sequence). CDR3 loop: CASSLTKRGGTEQFF.

The chain recombines TRBV9 with TRBJ2-3; the D gene TCRdb calls, TRBD2, cannot be checked with no DNA. In germline, CDR1 is SGDLS, CDR2 YYNGEE. This CDR3 is built from 15 residues. CDR3: CASSPEAGGIDTQYF. Combining the CDR3 with reference TRBV9 and TRBJ2-3 gives the whole variable domain DSGVTQTPKHLITATGQRVTLRCSPRSGDLSVYWYQQSLDQGLQFLIQYYNGEERAKGNILERFSAQQFPDLHSELNLSSLELGDSALYFCASSPEAGGIDTQYFGPGTRLTVL.

This rearrangement joins TRBV9 to TRBJ1-2. The germline V gene has CDR1 SGDLS and CDR2 YYNGEE. The CDR3 is made up of 15 amino acids. The CDR3 is CASTRRAGSGYGYTF.

The V and J genes are TRBV7-9 and TRBJ2-3; TCRdb proposes TRBD1, but this gene call is untestable without DNA. This CDR3 is 17 amino acids long. CDR1 SEHNR and CDR2 FQNEAQ come from the germline V gene (reference sequence). The CDR3 loop reads CASSPGQARSSTDTQYF.

CDR3 sequence reads: CASSLGQVLGTDTQYF. V is TRBV7-9 and J is TRBJ2-3. Looked up from germline, CDR1 is SEHNR and CDR2 is FQNEAQ (reference sequence). This CDR3 comprises 16 residues.

V is TRBV2 and J is TRBJ2-5; TCRdb calls TRBD2, which cannot be checked without DNA. CDR3 length: 15 amino acids. Per germline, CDR1 SNHLY and CDR2 FYNNEI. This chain's CDR3 is CASSGILAGQETQYF.

J is TRBJ2-2 and V is TRBV15; the TCRdb call, TRBD2, lacks DNA for checking. Germline CDR1 is LNHNV and CDR2 is YYDKDF (reference sequence). This CDR3 comprises 13 residues. The CDR3 region is CATSGGVTGELFF.

This chain uses TRBV18 with TRBJ2-5; TCRdb designates TRBD1, a call that cannot be tested without DNA. The germline V gene encodes CDR1 KGHSH and CDR2 LQKENI. CDR3 length equals 14 residues. CDR3 region: CASYDTGGRETQYF. Full variable domain (outside the CDR3, taken from reference TRBV18 and TRBJ2-5): NAGVMQNPRHLVRRRGQEARLRCSPMKGHSHVYWYRQLPEEGLKFMVYLQKENIIDESGMPKERFSAEFPKEGPSILRIQQVVRGDSAAYFCASYDTGGRETQYFGPGTRLLVL.